This T cell receptor (beta chain) originates from a study of blood T cell repertoires in COVID-19 (dated by TCRdb to the early 2020s). About the full investigation: The collaborator samples originated in the United States, Italy and Spain and spanned the acute and convalescent phases of COVID-19. The material from the prospective study consisted of cDNA or gDNA derived from T cells, B-cell-depleted T cells, or PBMCs. Subjects who had been exposed to COVID-19, were actively infected with it, or had recovered from it provided the deeply sampled blood TCRbeta repertoires that made up the dataset. A freely available public database, intended as a resource for researchers studying the immune response to SARS-CoV-2, is where the repertoires were released. Samples were obtained from the ongoing ImmuneRACE study (first 160 participants) and from about 1,300 subjects provided by 6 global collaborators. A de-identified subject ID, COVID-19 status, age in years and sex were almost always included in the sample metadata. HLA class I and class II types, where available, came from metadata supplied by the sample provider rather than from assay-based typing. Findings and caveats that apply to the study as a whole: Clinical and demographic metadata were provided uncurated, with the amount varying by source and participant.

TCRbeta CDR3 regions were amplified from genomic DNA using the immunoSEQ Assay, a bias-controlled multiplex PCR. In the paper's pipeline: The number of nucleated cells in each sample was estimated from the amplification of reference gene primers within the assay. To quantify the absolute abundance of each unique TCRbeta CDR3 rearrangement, sequence reads were collapsed and filtered. For each sample, productive Simpson clonality was calculated as the square root of Simpson's diversity index across productive rearrangements. TCRdb obtained this table from immuneACCESS and retained in-frame rearrangements with V and J assigned. These tables miss some clones; where compared with another copy, unresolved V genes account for less than half of the shortfall, and the remainder is unexplained. V, J and clone size derive from that table, while D and trimming were established from the DNA sequence. The sample table holds about 68,000 clones, of which almost 85% were seen once. The top ten clonotypes cover roughly 20% of the sample.

Each collaborating institution followed its own protocols to collect whole blood in K2EDTA tubes. For TCRbeta analysis, collaborator samples were shipped as frozen whole blood, as isolated PBMCs, or as DNA extracted from either sample type. Note on this clone: Its cognate antigen has yet to be identified. No much larger clonotype is one base removed from it; base qualities were not supplied.

The V and J ends are trimmed by 6 bases and 10 bases, leaving 15 bases between them. The germline V gene supplies CDR1 SNHLY and CDR2 FYNNEI. The CDR3 starts with the cysteine, ends with the phenylalanine, and has 12 residues. The CDR3 DNA has 36 bases and is translated from base 1. Sequences were obtained from peripheral blood. The sequence links TRBV2 to TRBJ2-5, with the D gene uncertain. This TCR was recovered from a man over 45 with acute or convalescent COVID-19. The CDR3 here reads CASSGELSSQYF. The sequenced DNA: TGTGCCAGCAGCGGTGAACTAAGCAGCCAGTACTTC.